The TCR beta chain under discussion was sequenced for a study of blood T cell repertoires in COVID-19. Study processing details: Scientists estimated how many nucleated cells there were by amplifying reference gene primers. Assay: immunoSEQ multiplex PCR; the TCRdb copy retains only in-frame clones and omits some. That table gives V, J and clone size, and the DNA gave D and trimming. The profile shows approximately 190,000 clones, 80% to 85% of them singletons. With V trimmed by 5 bases and J by 11 bases, 1 base remained unmatched. The length of the CDR3 is 12 residues. This sequence was found in a human donor in a cohort sampled during active COVID-19. The chain is built from TRBV12-3 or TRBV12-4 and TRBJ2-5; 14 positions agree with TRBD2. Sequenced sample: peripheral blood. The CDR3 nucleotides are TGTGCCAGCAGTCGGACTAGCGGGAGGCAGTACTTC. This translates into CASSRTSGRQYF.